Listed below are T cell receptor beta chains from one sample, sequenced in a study of CD8+CD57+ T cells in acquired aplastic anemia. TCRdb called the reads again in MiXCR, with one record for every CDR3 protein. Here the sample spans 450,000 to 600,000 distinct CDR3 sequences, around 30% being singletons. Input material: sorted CD4+, CD8+, or CD8+CD57+ T cells (not recorded which) from PBMCs. The receptors come from a human donor with aplastic anemia. Both conserved end residues are part of each CDR3. The D gene is left open where the match is weak. Size is stated for part of the rows, as once, few or many counts, or as a class when the clone is expanded.

NA	TRBV11-2	NA	TRBJ2-1	CASSLSAQYNEQFF	TGTGCCAGCAGCTTAAGCGCCCAATACAATGAGCAGTTCTTC
NA	TRBV11-2	NA	TRBJ2-7	CASSFLGLAGQSSYEQYF	TGTGCCAGCAGCTTTTTGGGGCTGGCGGGACAAAGCTCCTACGAGCAGTACTTC
NA	TRBV2	few	TRBJ1-2	CASSPNREGGYTF	TGTGCCAGCTCACCAAACAGGGAGGGCGGCTACACCTTC
NA	TRBV7-2	NA	TRBJ2-1	CASSPKLTSSYNEQFF	TGTGCCAGCAGCCCAAAATTGACAAGCTCCTACAATGAGCAGTTCTTC
NA	TRBV19	NA	TRBJ1-1	CASTVSFSTEAFF	TGTGCCAGTACGGTGTCTTTTAGCACTGAAGCTTTCTTT
NA	TRBV20-1	few	TRBJ1-5	CSANQGGSDQPQHF	TGCAGTGCAAACCAGGGAGGCAGCGATCAGCCCCAGCATTTT
TRBD1	TRBV30	NA	TRBJ1-3	CAWLGQAGNTIYF	TGTGCCTGGCTAGGACAGGCTGGAAACACCATATATTTT
NA	TRBV5-1	few	TRBJ1-1	CASSLESRAFGTEAFF	TGCGCCAGCAGCTTGGAATCCAGGGCCTTTGGGACTGAAGCTTTCTTT
TRBD1	TRBV20-1	many	TRBJ1-5	CSAQDRASNQPQHF	TGCAGTGCTCAGGACAGGGCAAGCAATCAGCCCCAGCATTTT
NA	TRBV9	many	TRBJ2-7	CASSVALGRSYEQYF	TGTGCCAGCAGCGTAGCCCTTGGCCGCTCCTACGAGCAGTACTTC
TRBD1	TRBV10-3	NA	TRBJ1-5	CASSRYDGQEDNQPQHF	TGTGCCAGCAGCCGTTATGATGGACAGGAGGATAATCAGCCCCAGCATTTT
NA	TRBV19	NA	TRBJ2-7	CASSIWGNEQYF	TGTGCCAGTAGTATCTGGGGAAACGAGCAGTACTTC
NA	TRBV24-1	NA	TRBJ2-2	CATIEGQNTGELFF	TGTGCCACCATTGAGGGACAAAACACCGGGGAGCTGTTTTTT
NA	TRBV29-1	NA	TRBJ1-2	CSVVSGTGYTF	TGCAGCGTTGTTAGCGGGACCGGCTACACCTTC
TRBD2	TRBV15	NA	TRBJ2-3	CATSTASGAGDTQYF	TGTGCCACCAGCACCGCAAGCGGGGCAGGGGATACGCAGTATTTT
NA	TRBV2	many	TRBJ2-2	CASRAESNTGELFF	TGTGCCAGCAGGGCAGAGTCGAACACCGGGGAGCTGTTTTTT
NA	TRBV11-1	NA	TRBJ2-6	CAGSITGNSGANVLTF	TGTGCCGGCAGCATTACCGGGAACTCTGGGGCCAACGTCCTGACTTTC
TRBD1	TRBV4-2	few	TRBJ1-1	CASSLGANRGSTEAFF	TGTGCCAGCAGCTTAGGAGCGAACAGGGGTAGCACTGAAGCTTTCTTT
NA	TRBV29-1	NA	TRBJ1-2	CSVEYSLSGGFYGYTF	TGCAGCGTTGAATATAGCTTATCGGGCGGATTCTATGGCTACACCTTC
NA	TRBV3-1	NA	TRBJ2-2	CASSQVPGVNTGELFF	TGTGCCAGCAGCCAAGTTCCGGGCGTAAACACCGGGGAGCTGTTTTTT
TRBD1	TRBV20-1	many	TRBJ1-2	CSATGTGGDGYTF	TGCAGTGCTACCGGGACAGGGGGCGATGGCTACACCTTC
TRBD1	TRBV4-2	few	TRBJ2-3	CASSARVFVGTGEDTQYF	TGTGCCAGCAGCGCCCGAGTTTTCGTCGGGACAGGGGAAGATACGCAGTATTTT
NA	TRBV29-1	many	TRBJ2-6	CSVEALSGANVLTF	TGCAGCGTTGAGGCGCTCTCTGGGGCCAACGTCCTGACTTTC
NA	TRBV29-1	many	TRBJ2-7	CSVRPGPYEQYF	TGCAGCGTCCGCCCGGGCCCCTACGAGCAGTACTTC
NA	TRBV25-1	few	TRBJ1-5	CASSFPVRTRSQPQHF	TGTGCCAGCAGTTTCCCCGTTAGAACCCGAAGTCAGCCCCAGCATTTT
TRBD1	TRBV6-4	few	TRBJ1-5	CASSDRGGVFSNQPQHF	TGTGCCAGCAGCGACAGGGGTGGGGTATTCAGCAATCAGCCCCAGCATTTT